The rows below give T cell receptor beta chains drawn from one sample of a study of PD-L1 blockade in urothelial cancer. Using immunoSEQ multiplex PCR, the repertoire was profiled, and TCRdb retains in-frame clones only, with some absent. The sample has about 52,000 clones; approximately 75% are singletons. The sample here was PBMCs, taken around atezolizumab (anti-PD-L1) treatment. The origin of the receptors is a man in his 70s with urothelial cancer. Both conserved end residues are part of each CDR3. D genes are given only for firm matches. The size field is filled for only some rows; it gives once, few, many or a size class.

J gene	V gene	D gene	clone size	CDR3 DNA	CDR3 protein
TRBJ2-1	TRBV18	TRBD1	NA	TGTGCCAGCTCACCGGGACAGGGGGACTACAATGAGCAGTTCTTC	CASSPGQGDYNEQFF
TRBJ1-5	TRBV9	NA	NA	TGTGCCAGCCGAACGCAAAACTACAACCACGGCAATCAGCCCCAGCATTTT	CASRTQNYNHGNQPQHF
TRBJ2-1	TRBV7-9	NA	many	TGTGCCAGCAGGGCAGGGGGGAGCTCCTACAATGAGCAGTTCTTC	CASRAGGSSYNEQFF
TRBJ1-5	TRBV28	NA	NA	TGTGCCAGCAGTTACCCATCGGGGTCTCAGCCCCAGCATTTT	CASSYPSGSQPQHF
TRBJ2-5	TRBV11-3	NA	NA	TGTGCCAGCAGCCCAGCAGGCAGACAAGAGACCCAGTACTTC	CASSPAGRQETQYF
TRBJ2-7	TRBV10-3	TRBD2	NA	TGTGCCATCAGTGACTGGGTTGGCGGGGGGGCGGGGGAGCAGTACTTC	CAISDWVGGGAGEQYF
TRBJ1-1	TRBV27	TRBD1	few	TGTGCCAGCAGTTTCGGGACAGGGATCCGGGCTGAAGCTTTCTTT	CASSFGTGIRAEAFF
TRBJ2-7	TRBV5-1	NA	NA	TGCGCCAGCTCCTCCCGGGGTAGGTACGAGCAGTACTTC	CASSSRGRYEQYF
TRBJ2-7	TRBV9	TRBD2	NA	TGTGCCAGCAGCGTAGGATTGGCGGGAGGGTCGCAAACCTACGAGCAGTACTTC	CASSVGLAGGSQTYEQYF
TRBJ2-2	TRBV5-5	TRBD1	NA	TGTGCCAGCAGCTTGACAGGGGTGGGGTCCGGGGAGCTGTTTTTT	CASSLTGVGSGELFF
TRBJ2-7	TRBV12-5	NA	once	TGTGCTAGTGTCGGGCCCAGGGAGGTGGGCGAGCAGTACTTC	CASVGPREVGEQYF